This T cell receptor beta chain was profiled in a study of OX40 agonist ivuxolimab in advanced cancers. This CDR3 is built from 15 residues. With 2 bases clipped from V and 5 bases from J, the junction kept 4 bases outside the gene matches. Germline values: CDR1 SGHKS, CDR2 YYEKEE (reference sequence). Produced via immunoSEQ multiplex PCR; TCRdb's table is partial and in-frame only. The sample gives approximately 90,000 clones, around 87% of which show up once; approximately 4% is in the top ten. The genes are TRBV5-5 and TRBJ2-2; 9 bases agree with TRBD1. Sequences were derived from CD4+ or CD8+ T cells sorted from blood, sampled in a trial of the OX40 agonist ivuxolimab. This TCR derives from an adult with an advanced solid tumor such as melanoma, head and neck, liver or kidney cancer. The CDR3 nucleotides read TGTGCCAGCAGCTTTGGGACAGGGTTAACCGGGGAGCTGTTTTTT. Amino acids: CASSFGTGLTGELFF. Using reference TRBV5-5 and TRBJ2-2 for the parts outside the CDR3, the full variable domain is DAGVTQSPTHLIKTRGQQVTLRCSPISGHKSVSWYQQVLGQGPQFIFQYYEKEERGRGNFPDRFSARQFPNYSSELNVNALLLGDSALYLCASSFGTGLTGELFFGEGSRLTVL.